The text below deals with one T cell receptor (beta chain). This clonotype was picked up a small number of times. Its antigen remains unidentified. Base qualities were left out, and no much larger clone turns up one base away. The data originate from a study of yellow fever vaccine responses in identical twins listed by TCRdb under 2018. Concerning the study at large: The study precisely tracked vaccine-responding T cell clones in identical twins. Study-level results and caveats: According to the authors, the vaccine-induced T cell response in identical twins seemed to be partly convergent and partly specific to each individual.

Taken from the germline V gene, the CDR1 and CDR2 loops are LGHNA and YSLEER. V is pruned by 0 bases and J by 6 bases, leaving 8 bases of the junction without a gene match. The CDR3 spans 17 residues, from the cysteine through the phenylalanine. The only DNA kept is the CDR3, 51 bases in frame from the first base. The protocol used for the library was RT-PCR. Sequencing relied on an Illumina HiSeq 2500. The public sequencing data were trimmed at Q25 with fastp and processed into clonotypes with MiXCR by TCRdb, which kept only in-frame beta chains. Entries that share a CDR3 protein sequence are merged under the most common genes and DNA. This sample lists roughly 630 distinct CDR3 sequences; approximately 77% were detected once. Clones ranked in the top ten supply 26% of the sample.

The source was T cells from blood (PBMCs), unsorted or a sorted subset (not recorded which), collected before or after yellow fever vaccination (not recorded which). The rearrangement combines TRBV4-3 with TRBJ1-6; TRBD1 agrees with 7 junctional bases. The clonotype was recovered from a female donor who received the yellow fever vaccine. The CDR3 reads as follows: CASSQDQTGQSNSPLHF. In nucleotide form, the sequence is TGCGCCAGCAGCCAAGATCAAACGGGACAGAGTAATTCACCCCTCCACTTT.